What follows describes a single TCR beta chain. At the DNA level, this CDR3 is encoded by other sequences in the same sample as well. These data come from a study of T cell responses to AZD1222 COVID-19 vaccine. V dropped 1 base and J dropped 1 base, with 5 bases sitting between them. This CDR3 is 13 amino acids long. CDR1 is GTSNPN and CDR2 is SVGIG in the germline V gene (reference sequence). Sequencing used immunoSEQ multiplex PCR; TCRdb keeps in-frame clones, though not all of them. The sample contains 150,000 to 200,000 clones, around 92% of which appear only once. This TCR came from an adult who received the AZD1222 COVID-19 vaccine. The J gene is TRBJ1-5, the V gene TRBV30; a weak D match, TRBD1 (5 bases). Sequenced here: peripheral blood, sampled 28 days after the second AZD1222 dose. CDR3 in amino acids: CAWSGGSNQPQHF. In nucleotides, the CDR3 is TGTGCCTGGAGTGGGGGGAGCAATCAGCCCCAGCATTTT. The full variable domain, in which reference TRBV30 and TRBJ1-5 provide the parts outside the CDR3, is SQTIHQWPATLVQPVGSPLSLECTVEGTSNPNLYWYRQAAGRGLQLLFYSVGIGQISSEVPQNLSASRPQDRQFILSSKKLLLSDSGFYLCAWSGGSNQPQHFGDGTRLSIL.